This TCR beta chain was captured in a study of T cell repertoires in urothelial bladder cancer. Study background: A few lesions each were cT0, cTa, cT1, and cT2 or greater.

Findings and limits, study-wide: One T-cell clone reached up to roughly 15% of carcinoma infiltrating lymphocytes.

Data came from immunoSEQ multiplex PCR; TCRdb stores just in-frame clones and leaves some out. The top ten clones hold roughly 8.7% of a sample with about 14,000 clones, around two thirds of them seen once. This CDR3 contains 14 residues. V trimming: 8 bases; J trimming: 2 bases; junction bases outside the gene matches: 8. Germline lookup yields CDR1 WSHSY and CDR2 SAAADI. In regard to this clone: Antigen unknown.

The rearrangement uses TRBV10-2 and TRBJ2-5; 7 nucleotides line up with TRBD1. Sequences were obtained from tumor-infiltrating cells from bladder cancer. This receptor was taken from a human donor with urothelial carcinoma. CDR3 in amino acids: CASSGGDLQETQYF. CDR3 nucleotide sequence: TGCGCCAGCTCAGGGGGTGATTTACAAGAGACCCAGTACTTC.